A selection of T cell receptor beta chains follows, all from one sample in a study of shared clonotypes between healthy human individuals. The table came from immunoSEQ multiplex PCR; TCRdb's copy has only in-frame clones and leaves some out. The sample lists some 1 million clones; roughly 80% were seen once. The material sequenced was memory CD4+ T cells sorted from blood. The source of these receptors is a man aged 18 to 35 in good health. CDR3s include the opening cysteine and the closing phenylalanine or tryptophan. A D gene is named only where the DNA matches it firmly. Clone size, where shown, is once, few, many, or a class for clones that have expanded.

d_gene: NA
v_gene: TRBV29-1
abundance: NA
j_gene: TRBJ1-2
CDR3aa: CSVGDPRGGYTF
CDR3nt: TGCAGCGTGGGGGACCCGCGGGGTGGCTACACCTTC

d_gene: NA
v_gene: TRBV5-1
abundance: NA
j_gene: TRBJ1-6
CDR3aa: CASSTGKDRLNSPLHF
CDR3nt: TGCGCCAGCAGCACTGGGAAGGACCGATTAAATTCACCCCTCCACTTT

d_gene: NA
v_gene: TRBV30
abundance: NA
j_gene: TRBJ2-5
CDR3aa: CAWREGWYQETQYF
CDR3nt: TGTGCCTGGAGGGAGGGTTGGTACCAAGAGACCCAGTACTTC

d_gene: NA
v_gene: TRBV19
abundance: NA
j_gene: TRBJ2-7
CDR3aa: CASSTSDREVKGEQYF
CDR3nt: TGTGCCAGTAGTACCTCCGACAGGGAGGTTAAGGGCGAGCAGTACTTC

d_gene: NA
v_gene: TRBV2
abundance: NA
j_gene: TRBJ2-3
CDR3aa: CASTYTSSTDTQYF
CDR3nt: TGTGCCAGCACCTACACCTCCTCCACAGATACGCAGTATTTT

d_gene: TRBD2
v_gene: TRBV11-2
abundance: many
j_gene: TRBJ2-1
CDR3aa: CASSTLAGGYNEQFF
CDR3nt: TGTGCCAGCAGCACATTAGCGGGAGGATACAATGAGCAGTTCTTC

d_gene: NA
v_gene: TRBV10-2
abundance: NA
j_gene: TRBJ1-1
CDR3aa: CASKQQTLNTEAFF
CDR3nt: TGCGCCAGCAAGCAACAGACCTTGAACACTGAAGCTTTCTTT

d_gene: NA
v_gene: TRBV7-2
abundance: NA
j_gene: TRBJ2-7
CDR3aa: CASSKGMGRTYEQYF
CDR3nt: TGTGCCAGCAGCAAGGGTATGGGACGGACCTACGAGCAGTACTTC

d_gene: NA
v_gene: TRBV27
abundance: NA
j_gene: TRBJ2-7
CDR3aa: CASSFDRQGPYEQYF
CDR3nt: TGTGCCAGCAGTTTTGACCGACAAGGTCCCTACGAGCAGTACTTC

d_gene: NA
v_gene: TRBV5-1
abundance: NA
j_gene: TRBJ2-7
CDR3aa: CASSSWTGPGYEQYF
CDR3nt: TGCGCCAGCAGCTCCTGGACTGGGCCTGGATACGAGCAGTACTTC

d_gene: NA
v_gene: TRBV11-2
abundance: few
j_gene: TRBJ1-3
CDR3aa: CASSPLGSPRGNTIYF
CDR3nt: TGTGCCAGCAGTCCCCTTGGGTCCCCGAGGGGAAACACCATATATTTT

d_gene: NA
v_gene: TRBV19
abundance: few
j_gene: TRBJ2-1
CDR3aa: CASNPRTSSYNEQFF
CDR3nt: TGTGCCAGTAATCCCCGCACGAGCTCCTACAATGAGCAGTTCTTC

d_gene: NA
v_gene: TRBV6-6
abundance: NA
j_gene: TRBJ1-2
CDR3aa: CALADGPNYGYTF
CDR3nt: TGTGCCTTAGCCGACGGACCTAACTATGGCTACACCTTC

d_gene: NA
v_gene: TRBV9
abundance: NA
j_gene: TRBJ1-3
CDR3aa: CASSVALTSGNTIYF
CDR3nt: TGTGCCAGCAGCGTAGCTCTGACGAGTGGAAACACCATATATTTT

d_gene: NA
v_gene: TRBV6-4
abundance: NA
j_gene: TRBJ1-5
CDR3aa: CASSDSAAINQPQHF
CDR3nt: TGTGCCAGCAGTGACTCGGCAGCTATAAATCAGCCCCAGCATTTT

d_gene: NA
v_gene: TRBV29-1
abundance: NA
j_gene: TRBJ1-1
CDR3aa: CSASDRNTEAFF
CDR3nt: TGCAGCGCTAGCGACAGGAACACTGAAGCTTTCTTT

d_gene: TRBD1
v_gene: TRBV20-1
abundance: few
j_gene: TRBJ2-7
CDR3aa: CSADRVGEQYF
CDR3nt: TGCAGTGCCGACAGGGTGGGCGAGCAGTACTTC

d_gene: NA
v_gene: TRBV5-6
abundance: NA
j_gene: TRBJ2-7
CDR3aa: CASSTRGHGVLGEQYF
CDR3nt: TGTGCCAGCAGCACCAGGGGCCACGGCGTATTAGGCGAGCAGTACTTC

d_gene: NA
v_gene: TRBV6-1
abundance: NA
j_gene: TRBJ1-4
CDR3aa: CASSAERGHEKLFF
CDR3nt: TGTGCCAGCAGTGCCGAGAGGGGTCATGAAAAACTGTTTTTT

d_gene: NA
v_gene: TRBV28
abundance: many
j_gene: TRBJ2-2
CDR3aa: CATLSTNTGELFF
CDR3nt: TGTGCCACCCTCTCGACTAACACCGGGGAGCTGTTTTTT

d_gene: TRBD1
v_gene: TRBV30
abundance: NA
j_gene: TRBJ1-6
CDR3aa: CAWGSTGGEGSPLHF
CDR3nt: TGTGCCTGGGGATCAACAGGGGGCGAAGGTTCACCCCTCCACTTT

d_gene: NA
v_gene: TRBV5-1
abundance: NA
j_gene: TRBJ2-3
CDR3aa: CASSLNPRTDTQYF
CDR3nt: TGCGCCAGCAGCTTGAATCCCCGTACAGATACGCAGTATTTT

d_gene: NA
v_gene: TRBV25-1
abundance: NA
j_gene: TRBJ2-6
CDR3aa: CASSTPVTGQSRANVLTF
CDR3nt: TGTGCCAGCAGTACACCTGTAACTGGACAAAGTCGGGCCAACGTCCTGACTTTC

d_gene: NA
v_gene: TRBV6-6
abundance: NA
j_gene: TRBJ2-7
CDR3aa: CASSNLHDSYEQYF
CDR3nt: TGTGCCAGCAGCAACCTACACGACTCCTACGAGCAGTACTTC

d_gene: TRBD2
v_gene: TRBV5-3
abundance: NA
j_gene: TRBJ2-1
CDR3aa: CARSLTAGDPYNEQFF
CDR3nt: TGTGCCAGAAGCCTGACAGCGGGAGATCCCTACAATGAGCAGTTCTTC

d_gene: NA
v_gene: TRBV6-6
abundance: NA
j_gene: TRBJ2-5
CDR3aa: CASSYLLRETQYF
CDR3nt: TGTGCCAGCAGTTACCTCCTTCGGGAGACCCAGTACTTC

d_gene: TRBD2
v_gene: TRBV9
abundance: NA
j_gene: TRBJ2-3
CDR3aa: CASSRREGKNTDTQYF
CDR3nt: TGTGCCAGCAGCCGACGGGAGGGGAAGAACACAGATACGCAGTATTTT

d_gene: NA
v_gene: TRBV5-1
abundance: NA
j_gene: TRBJ2-3
CDR3aa: CASSNRDRTDTQYF
CDR3nt: TGCGCCAGCAGTAATCGCGATCGCACAGATACGCAGTATTTT

d_gene: TRBD2
v_gene: TRBV4-1
abundance: NA
j_gene: TRBJ2-7
CDR3aa: CASSQWGLAGGEEQYF
CDR3nt: TGCGCCAGCAGCCAATGGGGGCTAGCGGGAGGTGAAGAGCAGTACTTC

d_gene: NA
v_gene: TRBV7-2
abundance: NA
j_gene: TRBJ1-1
CDR3aa: CASSPRAGGDNMNTEAFF
CDR3nt: TGTGCCAGCAGCCCCCGAGCGGGCGGCGACAACATGAACACTGAAGCTTTCTTT

d_gene: NA
v_gene: TRBV12-5
abundance: NA
j_gene: TRBJ2-1
CDR3aa: CASAPESSYNEQFF
CDR3nt: TGTGCTAGTGCCCCCGAGAGCTCCTACAATGAGCAGTTCTTC

d_gene: TRBD1
v_gene: TRBV5-4
abundance: NA
j_gene: TRBJ2-7
CDR3aa: CASSLDLATGGHEQYF
CDR3nt: TGTGCCAGCAGCTTGGATCTTGCGACAGGGGGCCACGAGCAGTACTTC

d_gene: NA
v_gene: TRBV7-9
abundance: NA
j_gene: TRBJ1-4
CDR3aa: CASSLGGSATNEKLFF
CDR3nt: TGTGCCAGCAGCTTAGGAGGGAGTGCAACTAATGAAAAACTGTTTTTT

d_gene: NA
v_gene: TRBV28
abundance: NA
j_gene: TRBJ2-7
CDR3aa: CASSFSGTKNEQYF
CDR3nt: TGTGCCAGCAGTTTCTCCGGGACAAAGAACGAGCAGTACTTC

d_gene: NA
v_gene: TRBV5-1
abundance: NA
j_gene: TRBJ2-1
CDR3aa: CASSEGRGSYNEQFF
CDR3nt: TGCGCCAGCTCTGAGGGACGGGGCTCCTACAATGAGCAGTTCTTC

d_gene: NA
v_gene: TRBV5-1
abundance: NA
j_gene: TRBJ2-7
CDR3aa: CASSIGTFSYEQYF
CDR3nt: TGCGCCAGCAGCATAGGGACCTTTTCCTACGAGCAGTACTTC

d_gene: TRBD1
v_gene: TRBV19
abundance: NA
j_gene: TRBJ2-7
CDR3aa: CATSPIAGQGGWGMEQYF
CDR3nt: TGTGCCACCTCTCCCATCGCCGGACAGGGGGGGTGGGGGATGGAGCAGTACTTC

d_gene: TRBD1
v_gene: TRBV6-6
abundance: NA
j_gene: TRBJ1-3
CDR3aa: CASSLTGGSGNTIYF
CDR3nt: TGTGCCAGCAGTTTAACAGGGGGCTCTGGAAACACCATATATTTT

d_gene: NA
v_gene: TRBV7-9
abundance: few
j_gene: TRBJ2-7
CDR3aa: CASSLGGQGLEQYF
CDR3nt: TGTGCCAGCAGCTTAGGAGGCCAGGGGCTCGAGCAGTACTTC

d_gene: TRBD2
v_gene: TRBV18
abundance: NA
j_gene: TRBJ2-4
CDR3aa: CASSLLPTSGRTQNIQYF
CDR3nt: TGTGCCAGCTCACTCCTCCCCACTAGCGGGAGGACCCAAAACATTCAGTACTTC

d_gene: NA
v_gene: TRBV9
abundance: once
j_gene: TRBJ1-2
CDR3aa: CASSVGYGRGYTF
CDR3nt: TGTGCCAGCAGCGTAGGTTATGGGAGGGGCTACACCTTC

d_gene: NA
v_gene: TRBV6-1
abundance: once
j_gene: TRBJ1-4
CDR3aa: CASRGHYANEKLFF
CDR3nt: TGTGCCAGCCGAGGACACTACGCTAATGAAAAACTGTTTTTT

d_gene: NA
v_gene: TRBV4-3
abundance: NA
j_gene: TRBJ2-7
CDR3aa: CASSQELGIEQYF
CDR3nt: TGCGCCAGCAGCCAAGAGTTGGGAATCGAGCAGTACTTC

d_gene: NA
v_gene: TRBV10-2
abundance: NA
j_gene: TRBJ2-7
CDR3aa: CASSSDGSKVYEQYF
CDR3nt: TGCGCCAGCAGTTCGGACGGGAGTAAGGTCTACGAGCAGTACTTC

d_gene: TRBD1
v_gene: TRBV27
abundance: few
j_gene: TRBJ2-7
CDR3aa: CASSPTITGGKYF
CDR3nt: TGTGCCAGCAGCCCGACCATAACAGGGGGCAAGTACTTC

d_gene: NA
v_gene: TRBV7-3
abundance: NA
j_gene: TRBJ2-3
CDR3aa: CASSSGQISDTQYF
CDR3nt: TGTGCCAGCAGCTCCGGACAAATAAGTGATACGCAGTATTTT

d_gene: NA
v_gene: TRBV5-4
abundance: NA
j_gene: TRBJ2-5
CDR3aa: CASSLESGVGETQYF
CDR3nt: TGTGCCAGCAGCTTGGAGTCGGGGGTGGGGGAGACCCAGTACTTC

d_gene: NA
v_gene: TRBV21-1
abundance: NA
j_gene: TRBJ2-7
CDR3aa: CASSKVNGLRGSYEQYF
CDR3nt: TGTGCCAGCAGCAAAGTCAACGGACTCAGGGGGTCCTACGAGCAGTACTTC

d_gene: NA
v_gene: TRBV29-1
abundance: NA
j_gene: TRBJ2-1
CDR3aa: CSVERGMGGEQFF
CDR3nt: TGCAGCGTTGAACGCGGGATGGGTGGTGAGCAGTTCTTC